These T cell receptor beta chains were read from a single sample in a study of blood T cell repertoires in COVID-19. Assay used: immunoSEQ multiplex PCR; TCRdb lists only in-frame clones, some missing. Of 150,000 to 200,000 clones detected, less than 90% appear once; the ten largest clones hold under 5%. Sequencing was carried out using peripheral blood. All receptors derive from a woman between 65 and 79 years old with acute or convalescent COVID-19. CDR3s include the opening cysteine and the closing phenylalanine or tryptophan.

15,TRBV19,TRBJ2-2,CASSTDRGAVGELFF
15,TRBV5-4,TRBJ2-5,CASSLEAGRQETQYF
13,TRBV7-2,TRBJ1-1,CASSPDRRFEAFF
16,TRBV5-6,TRBJ1-2,CASSLLLGEGSYGYTF
14,TRBV10-3,TRBJ1-2,CAIRGQARSYGYTF
15,TRBV9,TRBJ2-7,CASSVGGPSSYEQYF
14,TRBV6-1,TRBJ1-1,CASSELRQNTEAFF
14,TRBV9,TRBJ2-7,CASSDGLAGREQYF
13,TRBV30,TRBJ1-2,CAWNAWRGYGYTF
16,TRBV6-5,TRBJ2-7,CASSYSWGGRAYEQYF
13,TRBV11-2,TRBJ2-2,CANRRGGVSELFF
13,TRBV5-6,TRBJ1-4,CASSLVDSEKLFF
14,TRBV7-9,TRBJ1-6,CASSLEGWNSPLHF
15,TRBV5-1,TRBJ2-2,CASSASGTGFGELFF
15,TRBV7-2,TRBJ2-7,CASSPSSGRPGEQYF
13,TRBV2,TRBJ2-5,CASTPTDQETQYF
16,TRBV5-6,TRBJ2-3,CASSFIAGGVTDTQYF
17,TRBV18,TRBJ1-1,CASSPSTGSLVKTEAFF
14,TRBV7-3,TRBJ2-1,CASSPHSSYNEQFF
14,TRBV30,TRBJ2-7,CAWSVRQGASEQYF
15,TRBV9,TRBJ1-1,CASSLRGEGGVEAFF
14,TRBV6-5,TRBJ2-3,CASSYRGSTDTQYF
17,TRBV24-1,TRBJ2-6,CATSDFDSNSGANVLTF
17,TRBV4-2,TRBJ1-2,CASSQDTGTGGFGGYTF
15,TRBV7-8,TRBJ1-5,CASSLGGGINQPQHF
15,TRBV30,TRBJ2-1,CAWSVAGGPYNEQFF
14,TRBV7-8,TRBJ1-2,CASSLRDRFYGYTF
12,TRBV12-3/TRBV12-4,TRBJ2-2,CASREGAGELFF
16,TRBV7-9,TRBJ1-3,CASSLPGTNSGNTIYF
13,TRBV6-2/TRBV6-3,TRBJ1-5,CASSWGRGQPQHF
15,TRBV25-1,TRBJ1-6,CASSDQRGASSPLHF
14,TRBV15,TRBJ2-2,CATTFSGNTGELFF
14,TRBV3-1/TRBV3-2,TRBJ1-5,CASSQTGVNQPQHF
17,TRBV24-1,TRBJ2-3,CATRGRTSGKGTDTQYF
14,TRBV19,TRBJ2-5,CASSIVPGWETQYF
17,TRBV11-2,TRBJ1-1,CASSFQRGQGRNTEAFF
15,TRBV4-1,TRBJ1-4,CASSQETGFNEKLFF
15,TRBV19,TRBJ1-4,CASSPRALENEKLFF
15,TRBV2,TRBJ1-4,CASREDSSTNEKLFF
14,TRBV25-1,TRBJ1-4,CASSGRGANEKLFF
18,TRBV7-7,TRBJ2-6,CASSSSSGGGSGANVLTF
14,TRBV6-1,TRBJ1-2,CASSSLRTGNGYTF
13,TRBV5-5,TRBJ1-2,CASRVTETYGYTF
18,TRBV7-9,TRBJ2-7,CASSFVRPASGRASEQYF
17,TRBV6-6,TRBJ2-1,CASSQLAGGRGVNEQFF
15,TRBV7-2,TRBJ2-7,CASTPRLAGPYEQYF
13,TRBV15,TRBJ1-5,CATSRDSQQPQHF
19,TRBV30,TRBJ2-3,CAWRAGLAGGLSFLDTQYF
15,TRBV6-5,TRBJ2-1,CASRGQGRSYNEQFF
14,TRBV28,TRBJ1-1,CASSLYAGNTEAFF
14,TRBV5-1,TRBJ1-2,CASSRGTGNYGYTF